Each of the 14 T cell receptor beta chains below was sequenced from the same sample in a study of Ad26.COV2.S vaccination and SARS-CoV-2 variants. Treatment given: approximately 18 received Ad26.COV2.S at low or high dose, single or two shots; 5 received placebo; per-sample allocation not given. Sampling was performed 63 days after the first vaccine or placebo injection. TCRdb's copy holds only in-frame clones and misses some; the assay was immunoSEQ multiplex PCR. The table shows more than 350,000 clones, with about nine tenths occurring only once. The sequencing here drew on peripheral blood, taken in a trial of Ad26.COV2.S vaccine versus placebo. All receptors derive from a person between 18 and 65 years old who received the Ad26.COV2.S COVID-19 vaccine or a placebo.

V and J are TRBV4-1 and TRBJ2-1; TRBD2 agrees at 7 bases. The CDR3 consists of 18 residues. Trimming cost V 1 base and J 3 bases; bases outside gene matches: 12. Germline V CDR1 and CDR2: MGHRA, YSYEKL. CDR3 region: CASSQGWGSGGLYNEQFF. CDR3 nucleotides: TGCGCCAGCAGCCAAGGGTGGGGCTCGGGAGGACTCTACAATGAGCAGTTCTTC.

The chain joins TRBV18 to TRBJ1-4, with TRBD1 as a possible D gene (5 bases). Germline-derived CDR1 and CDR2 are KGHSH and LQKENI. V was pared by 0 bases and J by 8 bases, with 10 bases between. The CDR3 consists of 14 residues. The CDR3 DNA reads TGTGCCAGCTCACCACCAGGGGATGAGGAAAAACTGTTTTTT. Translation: CASSPPGDEEKLFF. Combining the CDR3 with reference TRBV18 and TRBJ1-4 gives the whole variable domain NAGVMQNPRHLVRRRGQEARLRCSPMKGHSHVYWYRQLPEEGLKFMVYLQKENIIDESGMPKERFSAEFPKEGPSILRIQQVVRGDSAAYFCASSPPGDEEKLFFGSGTQLSVL.

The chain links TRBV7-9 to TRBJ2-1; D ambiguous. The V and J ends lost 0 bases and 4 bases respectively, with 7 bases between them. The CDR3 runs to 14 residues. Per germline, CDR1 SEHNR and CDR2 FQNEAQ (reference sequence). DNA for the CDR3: TGTGCCAGCAGCTTAGCCAGGAATTACAATGAGCAGTTCTTC. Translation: CASSLARNYNEQFF.

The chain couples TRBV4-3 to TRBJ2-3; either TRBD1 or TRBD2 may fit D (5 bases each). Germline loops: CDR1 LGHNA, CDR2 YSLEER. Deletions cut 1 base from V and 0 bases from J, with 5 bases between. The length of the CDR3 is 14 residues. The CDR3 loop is CASSQGGSTDTQYF. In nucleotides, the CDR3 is TGCGCCAGCAGCCAAGGGGGGAGCACAGATACGCAGTATTTT.

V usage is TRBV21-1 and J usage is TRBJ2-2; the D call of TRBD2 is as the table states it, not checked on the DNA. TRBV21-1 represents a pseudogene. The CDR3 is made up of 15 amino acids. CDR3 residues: CASRKHGKDTGELFF. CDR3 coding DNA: TGTGCCAGCAGAAAGCACGGGAAGGACACCGGGGAGCTGTTTTTT.

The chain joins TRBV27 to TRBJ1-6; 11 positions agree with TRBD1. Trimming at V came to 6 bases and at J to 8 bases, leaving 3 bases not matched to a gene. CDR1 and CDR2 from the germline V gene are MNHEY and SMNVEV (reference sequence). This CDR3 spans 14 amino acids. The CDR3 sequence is CASSRDRGYSPLHF. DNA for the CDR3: TGTGCCAGCAGCCGGGACAGGGGGTATTCACCCCTCCACTTT.

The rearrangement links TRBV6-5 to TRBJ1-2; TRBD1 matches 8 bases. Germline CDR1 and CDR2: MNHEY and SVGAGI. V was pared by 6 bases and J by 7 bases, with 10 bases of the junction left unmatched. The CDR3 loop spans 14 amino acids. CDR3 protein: CASRKGTGGAGYTF. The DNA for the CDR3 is TGTGCCAGCAGGAAGGGAACAGGGGGGGCTGGCTACACCTTC.

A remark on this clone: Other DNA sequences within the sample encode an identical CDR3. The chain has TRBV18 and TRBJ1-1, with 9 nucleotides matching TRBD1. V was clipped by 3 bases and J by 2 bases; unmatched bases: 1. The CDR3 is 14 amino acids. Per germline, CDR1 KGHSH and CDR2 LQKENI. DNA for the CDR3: TGTGCCAGCTCACCGGGACAGGGTAACACTGAAGCTTTCTTT. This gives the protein CASSPGQGNTEAFF.

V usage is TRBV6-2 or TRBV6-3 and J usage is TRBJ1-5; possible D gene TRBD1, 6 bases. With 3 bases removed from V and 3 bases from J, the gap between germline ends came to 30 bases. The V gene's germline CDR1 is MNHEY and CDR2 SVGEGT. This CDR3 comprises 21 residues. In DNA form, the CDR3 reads TGTGCCAGCAGTTATGATCGTACAGGGTCCCAGCTAGAAGTTTTCAATCAGCCCCAGCATTTT. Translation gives CASSYDRTGSQLEVFNQPQHF.

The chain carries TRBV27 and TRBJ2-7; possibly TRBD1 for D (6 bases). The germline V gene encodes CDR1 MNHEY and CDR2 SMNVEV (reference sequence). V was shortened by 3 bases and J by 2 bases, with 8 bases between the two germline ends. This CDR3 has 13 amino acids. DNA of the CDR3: TGTGCCAGCAGTTTGACAGGTCCCTACGAGCAGTACTTC. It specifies CASSLTGPYEQYF.

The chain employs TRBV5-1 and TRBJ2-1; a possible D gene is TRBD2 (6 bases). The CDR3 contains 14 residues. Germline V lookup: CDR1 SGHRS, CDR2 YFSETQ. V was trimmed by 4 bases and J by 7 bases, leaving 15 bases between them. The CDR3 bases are TGCGCCAGCAGCCGGGACTCCGGGTCGAATGAGCAGTTCTTC. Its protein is CASSRDSGSNEQFF.

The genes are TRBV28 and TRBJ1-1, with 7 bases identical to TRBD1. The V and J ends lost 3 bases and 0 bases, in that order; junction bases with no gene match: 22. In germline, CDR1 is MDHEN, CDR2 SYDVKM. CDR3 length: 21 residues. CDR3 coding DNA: TGTGCCAGCAGTTTTCTTCTCTCGCCACCCCCCGGGACAGCAATGAACACTGAAGCTTTCTTT. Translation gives CASSFLLSPPPGTAMNTEAFF. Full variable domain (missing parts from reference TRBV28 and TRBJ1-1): DVKVTQSSRYLVKRTGEKVFLECVQDMDHENMFWYRQDPGLGLRLIYFSYDVKMKEKGDIPEGYSVSREKKERFSLILESASTNQTSMYLCASSFLLSPPPGTAMNTEAFFGQGTRLTVV.

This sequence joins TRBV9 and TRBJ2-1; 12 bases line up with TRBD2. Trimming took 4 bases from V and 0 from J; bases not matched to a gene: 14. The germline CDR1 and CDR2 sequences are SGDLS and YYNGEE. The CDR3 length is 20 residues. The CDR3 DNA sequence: TGTGCCAGCAGCTCCCTCCGAGGGACTAGCGGGTTGAGCTCCTACAATGAGCAGTTCTTC. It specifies CASSSLRGTSGLSSYNEQFF.

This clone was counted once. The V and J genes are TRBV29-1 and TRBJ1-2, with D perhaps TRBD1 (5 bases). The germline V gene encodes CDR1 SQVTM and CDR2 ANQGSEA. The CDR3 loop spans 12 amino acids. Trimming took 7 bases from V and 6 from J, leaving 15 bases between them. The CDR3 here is CSALGEGHGYTF. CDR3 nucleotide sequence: TGCAGCGCCCTGGGGGAAGGTCATGGCTACACCTTC. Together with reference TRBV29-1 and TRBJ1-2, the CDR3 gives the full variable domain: SAVISQKPSRDICQRGTSLTIQCQVDSQVTMMFWYRQQPGQSLTLIATANQGSEATYESGFVIDKFPISRPNLTFSTLTVSNMSPEDSSIYLCSALGEGHGYTFGSGTRLTVV.